The source of this T cell receptor beta chain is a study of CD8 T cells in Susac syndrome. This clonotype was seen only a few times. Reverse transcription of about 0.45 to 1 ug RNA was performed with random hexamers. immunoSEQ multiplex PCR amplified TCR beta CDR3 across 54 Vbeta, 13 Jbeta. TCRdb reanalysed the immunoSEQ multiplex PCR reads using MiXCR and keeps one entry per CDR3 protein. The data show about 110,000 distinct CDR3 sequences, about 96% seen once. The study used healthy donors as controls matched for age and sex. The CD8+ and CD4+ T cells were isolated magnetically using a negative isolation approach, whereas the TEMRA cells were enriched by FACS. This CDR3 is built from 13 residues. V was shortened by 3 bases and J by 5 bases, with 9 bases between the two germline ends. Germline V gene lookup returns CDR1 SGHTA and CDR2 FQGNSA.

The genes are TRBV7-2 and TRBJ2-3, with D tentatively TRBD2 (6 bases). The specimen sequenced was CD4+ T cells from PBMCs. This receptor was identified in a human donor in good health. The CDR3 loop is CASSFRGGDTQYF. Written as DNA, the CDR3 is TGTGCCAGCAGCTTTAGGGGAGGAGATACGCAGTATTTT.